This entry describes one TCR beta chain. Sequencing was performed with immunoSEQ multiplex PCR; in TCRdb, only in-frame clones are kept and a portion is missing. The sample carries approximately 65,000 clones, about 86% recorded once. Germline CDR1 MNHEY, CDR2 SVGAGI. V gave up 3 bases and J gave up 8 bases, with 13 bases separating them. The CDR3 is made up of 13 amino acids. The data derive from a study of blood T cell repertoires in COVID-19. Study in general: Sources were T cells, B-cell-depleted T cells, or PBMCs; the material itself was cDNA or gDNA.

The sequence was obtained from a middle-aged man with acute or convalescent COVID-19. The chain couples TRBV6-5 to TRBJ1-2; no definite D call. The sequenced material came from peripheral blood. The CDR3 DNA sequence: TGTGCCAGCAGTTATGCGGCGGCTAGGGGCTACACCTTC. As protein: CASSYAAARGYTF.